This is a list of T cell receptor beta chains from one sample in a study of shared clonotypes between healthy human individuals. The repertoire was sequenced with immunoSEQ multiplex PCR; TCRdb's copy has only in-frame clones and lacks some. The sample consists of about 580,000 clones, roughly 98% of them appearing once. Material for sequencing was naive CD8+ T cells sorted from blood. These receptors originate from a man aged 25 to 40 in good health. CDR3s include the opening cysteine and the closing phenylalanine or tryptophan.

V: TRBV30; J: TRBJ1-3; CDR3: CAWRQSSGNTIYF
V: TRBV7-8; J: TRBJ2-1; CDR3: CASSPPGLEGNEQFF
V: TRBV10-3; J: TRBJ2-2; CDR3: CAISEAASGRPGELFF
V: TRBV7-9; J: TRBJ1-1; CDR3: CASSLGLRGNTEAFF
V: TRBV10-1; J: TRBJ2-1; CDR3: CASSDGSFNEQFF
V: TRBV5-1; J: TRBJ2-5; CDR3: CASSLLVGGETQYF
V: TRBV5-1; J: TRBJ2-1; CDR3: CASSFVSGVSYNEQFF
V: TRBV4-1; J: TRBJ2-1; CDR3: CASSLETYNEQFF
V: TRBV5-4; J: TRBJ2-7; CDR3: CASSLLNKAYEQYF
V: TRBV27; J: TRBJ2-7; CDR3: CASSLAGGNEQYF
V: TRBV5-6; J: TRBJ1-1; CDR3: CASSLASWRRVNTEAFF
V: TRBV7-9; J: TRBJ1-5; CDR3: CASSLSFSDQPQHF
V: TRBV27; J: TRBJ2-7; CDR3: CASSSGTGGYEQYF
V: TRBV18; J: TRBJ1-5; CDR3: CASSDTEQNQPQHF
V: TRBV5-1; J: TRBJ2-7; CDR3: CASSLTTLDYLHKQYF
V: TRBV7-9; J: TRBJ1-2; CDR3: CASSLVGGQGNYGYTF
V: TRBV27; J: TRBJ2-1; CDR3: CASSTPVAGNEQFF
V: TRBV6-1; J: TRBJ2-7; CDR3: CASSEEAGGISYEQYF
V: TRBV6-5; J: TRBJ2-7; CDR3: CASRALAGGYEQYF
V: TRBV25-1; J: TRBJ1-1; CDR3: CASRSGGTEAFF
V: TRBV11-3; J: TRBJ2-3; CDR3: CASSARSYTDTQYF
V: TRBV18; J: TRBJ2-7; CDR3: CASSPPAGGSSYEQYF
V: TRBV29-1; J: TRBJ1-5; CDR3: CSVGGGAEPQHF
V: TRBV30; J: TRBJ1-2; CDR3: CAWSVRDRGGYGYTF
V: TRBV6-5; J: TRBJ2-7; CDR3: CASSYSGTGLDEQYF
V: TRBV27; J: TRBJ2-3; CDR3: CASTSGTYNTDTQYF
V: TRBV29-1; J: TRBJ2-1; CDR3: CSVVRGPAGNEQFF
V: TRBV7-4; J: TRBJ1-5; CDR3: CASSLVVDGSNQPQHF
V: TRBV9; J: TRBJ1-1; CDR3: CASSVGTPGDTEAFF
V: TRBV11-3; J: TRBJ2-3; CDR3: CASSLAMTDTQYF
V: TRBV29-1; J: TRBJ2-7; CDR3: CSVEGGSEQYF
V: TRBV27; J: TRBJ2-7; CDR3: CASSPYRFLTDRYEREQYF
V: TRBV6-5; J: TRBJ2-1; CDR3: CASSYRPYNEQFF
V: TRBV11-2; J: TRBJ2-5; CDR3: CASSLRPDGETQYF
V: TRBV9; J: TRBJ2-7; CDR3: CASSPRTVEGLEEQYF
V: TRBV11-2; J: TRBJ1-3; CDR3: CASSPPGGWGIGNTIYF
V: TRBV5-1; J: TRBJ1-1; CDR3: CASSLSAGPNTEAFF
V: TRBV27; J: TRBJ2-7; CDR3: CASSLYDGKPTYEQYF
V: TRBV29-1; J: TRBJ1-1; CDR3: CSVEVGVTEAFF
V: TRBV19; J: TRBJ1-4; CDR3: CASSMGQLGLAEKLFF
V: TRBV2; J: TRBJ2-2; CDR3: CASSEAGTGNTGELFF
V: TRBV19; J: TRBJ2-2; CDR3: CATEEGTGELFF
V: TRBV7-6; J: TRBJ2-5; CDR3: CASSRPSGASREAQYF
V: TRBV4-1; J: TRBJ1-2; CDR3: CASSQVTGAVYGYTF
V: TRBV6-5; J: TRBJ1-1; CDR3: CASSIRENTEAFF
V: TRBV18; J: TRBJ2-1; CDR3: CASSSGAGGYFDEQFF
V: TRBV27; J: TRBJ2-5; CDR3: CASSLSITRKETQYF
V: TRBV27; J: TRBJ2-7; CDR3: CASSPGLAGYEQYF
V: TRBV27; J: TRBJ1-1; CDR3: CASARGGTEAFF
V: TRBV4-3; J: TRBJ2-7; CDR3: CASSQDGGTGDEQYF
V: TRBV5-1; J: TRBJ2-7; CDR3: CASSYGTSYEQYF
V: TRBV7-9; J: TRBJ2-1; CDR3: CASSSEGTNEQFF
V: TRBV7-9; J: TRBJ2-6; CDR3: CASSLADFSRTVLTF
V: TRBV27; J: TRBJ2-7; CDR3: CASSATASYEQYF